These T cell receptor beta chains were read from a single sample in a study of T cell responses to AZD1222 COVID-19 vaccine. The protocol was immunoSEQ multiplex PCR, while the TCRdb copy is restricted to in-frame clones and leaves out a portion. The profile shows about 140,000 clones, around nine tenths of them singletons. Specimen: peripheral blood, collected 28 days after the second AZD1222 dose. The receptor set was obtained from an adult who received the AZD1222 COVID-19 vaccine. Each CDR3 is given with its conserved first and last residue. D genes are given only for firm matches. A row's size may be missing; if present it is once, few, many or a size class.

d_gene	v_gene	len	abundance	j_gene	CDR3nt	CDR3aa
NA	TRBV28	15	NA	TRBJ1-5	TGTGCCAGCAGTTCCTACCGGACAGTCAATCAGCCCCAGCATTTT	CASSSYRTVNQPQHF
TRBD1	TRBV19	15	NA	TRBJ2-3	TGTGCCAGTGGAAAACAGGGGCTAGAGACAGATACGCAGTATTTT	CASGKQGLETDTQYF
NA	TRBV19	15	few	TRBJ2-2	TGTGCCAGTAGTATGGTGGAGGGCTTGGGCGGGGAGCTGTTTTTT	CASSMVEGLGGELFF
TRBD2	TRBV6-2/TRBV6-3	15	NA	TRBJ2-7	TGTGCCAGCAGTTACTTGCGGGGGGCCACCTACGAGCAGTACTTC	CASSYLRGATYEQYF
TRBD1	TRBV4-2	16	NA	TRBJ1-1	TGTGCCAGCAGCCAAAATCCGGGACAGGGGCGGGCTGAAGCTTTCTTT	CASSQNPGQGRAEAFF
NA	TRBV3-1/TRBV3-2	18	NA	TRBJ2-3	TGTGCCAGCAGCCACTGGGGGAACAGTCAACCTCGCACAGATACGCAGTATTTT	CASSHWGNSQPRTDTQYF
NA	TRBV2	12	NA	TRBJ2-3	TGTGCCAGCAGTGAGGAGGCAGATACGCAGTATTTT	CASSEEADTQYF
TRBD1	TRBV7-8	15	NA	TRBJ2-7	TGTGCCAGCAGCCTCCAAGGGACAGGGGAGTACGAGCAGTACTTC	CASSLQGTGEYEQYF
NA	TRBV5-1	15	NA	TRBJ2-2	TGCGCCAGCAGCTTGGTTCCTGGGAACACCGGGGAGCTGTTTTTT	CASSLVPGNTGELFF
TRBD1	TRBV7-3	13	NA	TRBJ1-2	TGTGCCAGCAGCCCGGGACAGGACGCTATCTACACCTTC	CASSPGQDAIYTF
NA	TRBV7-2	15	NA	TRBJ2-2	TGTGCCAGCAGCTTAGTTGCTCGGGACAACGGGGAGCTGTTTTTT	CASSLVARDNGELFF
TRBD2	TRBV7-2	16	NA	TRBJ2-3	TGTGCCAGCAGCTTAGTAGCGGGGGCTAGCACAGATACGCAGTATTTT	CASSLVAGASTDTQYF
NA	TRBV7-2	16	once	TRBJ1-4	TGTGCCAGCAGCTTAGCAGCGGCAGGGACGAATGAAAAACTGTTTTTT	CASSLAAAGTNEKLFF
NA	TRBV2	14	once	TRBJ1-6	TGTGCCAGCAGTGAGGCGCGAAGGGTCGCAGTCCTCCACTTT	CASSEARRVAVLHF
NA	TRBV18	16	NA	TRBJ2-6	TGTGCCAGCTCACCACCTCCTCTTGCGGGGGCCAACGTCCTGACTTTC	CASSPPPLAGANVLTF
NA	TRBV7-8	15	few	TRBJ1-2	TGTGCCAGCAGCTTAGGTCGGGGGCGCGGACCTGGCTACACCTTC	CASSLGRGRGPGYTF
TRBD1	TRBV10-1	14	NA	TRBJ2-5	TGCGCCAGCAGTGAACACAGGGGGTCAGAGACCCAGTACTTC	CASSEHRGSETQYF
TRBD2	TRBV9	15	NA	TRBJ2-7	TGTGCCAGCAGCGGGACTCTAGCGGGAGGGGGCGAGCAGTACTTC	CASSGTLAGGGEQYF
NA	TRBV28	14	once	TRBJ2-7	TGTGCCAGCAGTTCGGAGAACCCAGCCCACGAGCAGTACTTC	CASSSENPAHEQYF
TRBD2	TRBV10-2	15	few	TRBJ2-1	TGCGCCAGCAGACCCACTAGCGGGGGATACAATGAGCAGTTCTTC	CASRPTSGGYNEQFF
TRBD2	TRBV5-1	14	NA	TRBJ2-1	TGCGCCAGCAGCTTACCTAGCGGGGACGAGAAGCAGTTCTTC	CASSLPSGDEKQFF
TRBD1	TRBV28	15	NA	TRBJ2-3	TGTGCCAGCAGTCCTTCCGGGACAGGGGTAGATACGCAGTATTTT	CASSPSGTGVDTQYF
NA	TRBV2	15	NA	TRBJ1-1	TGTGCCAGCAGCCTACTGACAGGAGCAGGAACTGAAGCTTTCTTT	CASSLLTGAGTEAFF
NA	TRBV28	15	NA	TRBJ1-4	TGTGCCAGCAGTGCCCATGGGGGCACGGGGGAAAAACTGTTTTTT	CASSAHGGTGEKLFF
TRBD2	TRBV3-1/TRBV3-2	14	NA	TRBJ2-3	TGTGCCAGCACCGGGACTAGCGGCACAGATACGCAGTATTTT	CASTGTSGTDTQYF
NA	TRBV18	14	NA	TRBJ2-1	TGTGCCAGCTCACCAACCGTGGGCTACAATGAGCAGTTCTTC	CASSPTVGYNEQFF
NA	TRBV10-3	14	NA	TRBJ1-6	TGTGCCATCAGTGCGTGGGGTCTTAATTCACCCCTCCACTTT	CAISAWGLNSPLHF
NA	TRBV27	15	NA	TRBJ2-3	TGTGCCAGCAACCCGACAGATATAGGCACAGATACGCAGTATTTT	CASNPTDIGTDTQYF
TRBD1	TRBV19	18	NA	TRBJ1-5	TGTGCCAGCGCGAGGGAGGGGGCAAATCAGTATAGCAATCAGCCCCAGCATTTT	CASAREGANQYSNQPQHF
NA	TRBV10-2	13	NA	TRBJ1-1	TGCGCCAGCAGTACAGACACCCTGGGGGAAGCTTTCTTT	CASSTDTLGEAFF
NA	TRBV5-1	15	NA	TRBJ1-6	TGCGCCAGCAGGCCGTGGACAGACTATAATTCACCCCTCCACTTT	CASRPWTDYNSPLHF
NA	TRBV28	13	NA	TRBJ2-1	TGTGCCAGCAGTTTCTACGGAGGCGGGGAGCAGTTCTTC	CASSFYGGGEQFF
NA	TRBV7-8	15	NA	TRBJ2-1	TGTGCCAGCAGCTTAGCAGGAACTCGGGGCAATGAGCAGTTCTTC	CASSLAGTRGNEQFF
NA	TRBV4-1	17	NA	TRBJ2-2	TGCGCCAGCAGCCAAGGCAGGGGAAATTTGAGGACCGGGGAGCTGTTTTTT	CASSQGRGNLRTGELFF
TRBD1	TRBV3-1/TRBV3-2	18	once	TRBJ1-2	TGTGCCAGCAGCCAAGATAGTGGGACAGGGGCTCTCTACTATGGCTACACCTTC	CASSQDSGTGALYYGYTF
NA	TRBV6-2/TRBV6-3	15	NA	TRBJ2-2	TGTGCCAGCAGTTACACACAGGTCCCCACCGGGGAGCTGTTTTTT	CASSYTQVPTGELFF
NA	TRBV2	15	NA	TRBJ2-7	TGTGCCAGCAGTGAACGGGCAGATCTACGAAGGGAGCAGTACTTC	CASSERADLRREQYF
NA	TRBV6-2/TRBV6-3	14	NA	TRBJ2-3	TGTGCCAGCAGTTACTCGGTGCCTTCAGATACGCAGTATTTT	CASSYSVPSDTQYF
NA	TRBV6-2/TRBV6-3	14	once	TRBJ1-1	TGTGCCAGCAGTTACTCGATGAAGAGCACTGAAGCTTTCTTT	CASSYSMKSTEAFF
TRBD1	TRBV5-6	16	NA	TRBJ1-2	TGTGCCAGCAGCCCCGCGACAGGGGAACCAGTATATGGCTACACCTTC	CASSPATGEPVYGYTF
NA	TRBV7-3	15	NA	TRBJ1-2	TGTGCCAGCAGCTTAGACCGTGGCAGGGAGAATGGCTACACCTTC	CASSLDRGRENGYTF
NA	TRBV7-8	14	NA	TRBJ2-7	TGTGCCAGCAGCTTACGCAGGGGCTCCTACGAGCAGTACTTC	CASSLRRGSYEQYF
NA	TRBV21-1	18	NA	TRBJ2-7	TGTGCCAGCAGCAAGAGGTGTTTGGGGGCAGACGAAGGAGACGAGCAGTACTTC	CASSKRCLGADEGDEQYF
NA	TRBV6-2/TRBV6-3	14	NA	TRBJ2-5	TGTGCCAGCAGTTACTCGACTGCCCAAGAGACCCAGTACTTC	CASSYSTAQETQYF
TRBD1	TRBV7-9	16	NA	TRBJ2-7	TGTGCCAGCAGCCTGATAATGCCCGGGACAGGAGGCGAGCAGTACTTC	CASSLIMPGTGGEQYF
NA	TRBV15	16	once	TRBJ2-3	TGTGCCACCAGCAGAGAAAGGGCAGACCTCACAGATACGCAGTATTTT	CATSRERADLTDTQYF
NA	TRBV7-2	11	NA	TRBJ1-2	TGTGCCAGCAGCCCCAAGATTAGCTACACCTTC	CASSPKISYTF
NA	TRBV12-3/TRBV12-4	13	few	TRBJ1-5	TGTGCCAGCAGTATTACAGTCAATCAGCCCCAGCATTTT	CASSITVNQPQHF
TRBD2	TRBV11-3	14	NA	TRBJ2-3	TGTGCCAGCAGCAGAGGCGGGAGCTCAGATACGCAGTATTTT	CASSRGGSSDTQYF
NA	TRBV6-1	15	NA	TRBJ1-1	TGTGCCAGCAGTTCGCAGGGGCCTCGGAACACTGAAGCTTTCTTT	CASSSQGPRNTEAFF